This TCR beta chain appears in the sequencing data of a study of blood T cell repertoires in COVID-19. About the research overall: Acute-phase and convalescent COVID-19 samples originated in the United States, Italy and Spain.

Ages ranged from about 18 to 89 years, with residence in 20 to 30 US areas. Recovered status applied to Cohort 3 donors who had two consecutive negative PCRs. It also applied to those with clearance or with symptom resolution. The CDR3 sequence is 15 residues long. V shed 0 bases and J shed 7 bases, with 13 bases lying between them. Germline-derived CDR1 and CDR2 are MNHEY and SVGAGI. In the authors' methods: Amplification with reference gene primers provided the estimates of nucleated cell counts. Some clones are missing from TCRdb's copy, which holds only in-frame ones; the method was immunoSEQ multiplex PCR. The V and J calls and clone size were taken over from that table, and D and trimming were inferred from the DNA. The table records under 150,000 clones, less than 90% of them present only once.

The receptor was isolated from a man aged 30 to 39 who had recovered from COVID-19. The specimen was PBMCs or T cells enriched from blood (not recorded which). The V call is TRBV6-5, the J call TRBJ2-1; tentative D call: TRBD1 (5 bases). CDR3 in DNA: TGTGCCAGCAGTTACTCGGCGTCAGGGAAGAATGAGCAGTTCTTC. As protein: CASSYSASGKNEQFF.